This passage covers 15 T cell receptor beta chains from one sample sequenced in a study of cytomegalovirus exposure and HLA in healthy donors. The PCR had 60 Vbeta and 13 Jbeta primers. Data came from immunoSEQ multiplex PCR; TCRdb stores just in-frame clones and leaves some out. The table lists some 85,000 clones, 76% of them singletons. Source material: PBMCs. Receptors originate from a male donor in good health and CMV-seronegative.

This rearrangement joins TRBV30 to TRBJ1-5; D is unresolved. Germline loops: CDR1 GTSNPN, CDR2 SVGIG (reference sequence). The V end lost 2 bases, the J end lost 2 bases, and 10 bases lay between the germline ends. CDR3 length: 14 residues. CDR3 amino acids: CAWSILEGNQPQHF. CDR3 DNA: TGTGCCTGGAGTATCCTCGAGGGCAATCAGCCCCAGCATTTT. Full variable domain (missing parts from reference TRBV30 and TRBJ1-5): SQTIHQWPATLVQPVGSPLSLECTVEGTSNPNLYWYRQAAGRGLQLLFYSVGIGQISSEVPQNLSASRPQDRQFILSSKKLLLSDSGFYLCAWSILEGNQPQHFGDGTRLSIL.

The genes are TRBV28 and TRBJ2-1, with TRBD1 matching 9 bases. Germline V gene lookup returns CDR1 MDHEN and CDR2 SYDVKM. The CDR3 is made up of 16 amino acids. With 5 bases clipped from V and 0 bases from J, the junction kept 5 bases outside the gene matches. CDR3 sequence: CASSHEDRGSYNEQFF. The DNA of the CDR3 is TGTGCCAGCAGTCATGAGGACAGGGGCTCCTACAATGAGCAGTTCTTC.

The genes are TRBV10-1 and TRBJ2-1, with TRBD2 matching over 9 bases. Trimming cost V 8 bases and J 8 bases; bases outside gene matches: 13. In germline, CDR1 is WNHNN, CDR2 SYGVQD (reference sequence). The CDR3 runs to 15 residues. CDR3 protein: CASSPAGGSWDEQFF. CDR3 DNA: TGCGCCAGCTCTCCAGCGGGAGGATCTTGGGATGAGCAGTTCTTC.

This clone was seen more than once but under ten times. The rearrangement links TRBV19 to TRBJ2-1; TRBD1 might be the D (6 bases). The CDR3 has 16 residues. Between the trimmed V and J ends, which lost 5 bases and 0 bases, there was a span of 14 bases. Germline V gene lookup returns CDR1 LNHDA and CDR2 SQIVND (reference sequence). The CDR3 sequence: CASSFNRVGSYNEQFF. The CDR3 region has the DNA TGTGCCAGTAGTTTCAACAGGGTTGGCTCCTACAATGAGCAGTTCTTC.

The chain is built from TRBV4-3 and TRBJ2-1, with 8 bases matching TRBD2. Germline CDR1 reads LGHNA; CDR2 reads YSLEER. The ends lost 0 bases at V and 4 bases at J; junction bases unmatched: 2. The CDR3 contains 15 residues. The CDR3: CASSQDAGGYNEQFF. The DNA for the CDR3 is TGCGCCAGCAGCCAAGATGCGGGGGGTTACAATGAGCAGTTCTTC.

V is TRBV4-3 and J is TRBJ1-5; the D is unclear. This CDR3 is 15 amino acids long. The ends were cut back, 0 bases at V and 11 bases at J, with 17 bases in the middle. The germline gives CDR1 LGHNA, CDR2 YSLEER. The CDR3 loop reads CASSQDRTYTGAQHF. CDR3 nucleotide sequence: TGCGCCAGCAGCCAAGACAGGACCTATACCGGGGCCCAGCATTTT.

The chain recombines TRBV2 with TRBJ2-1; D is possibly TRBD2 (6 bases). Per the germline V gene, CDR1 is SNHLY and CDR2 is FYNNEI. The V end lost 2 bases, the J end lost 15 bases, and 20 bases lay between the germline ends. The length of the CDR3 is 14 residues. The DNA for the CDR3 is TGTGCCAGCAGTGAAAATTATGGGGGGTCCAGATGGTTCTTC. Protein product: CASSENYGGSRWFF.

This clone was detected only once. The rearrangement joins TRBV29-1 to TRBJ2-7; perhaps TRBD1 as D (5 bases). There are 14 residues in the CDR3. The ends were cut back, 4 bases at V and 6 bases at J, with 19 bases in the middle. The germline V gene encodes CDR1 SQVTM and CDR2 ANQGSEA. Here the CDR3 reads CSVAYLGPTREQYF. The CDR3, as DNA: TGCAGCGTTGCCTACCTGGGGCCGACGCGCGAGCAGTACTTC.

The count of this clone is one. J is TRBJ2-5 and V is TRBV19, with D maybe TRBD1 (6 bases). CDR3 length equals 13 residues. CDR1 LNHDA and CDR2 SQIVND come from the germline V gene (reference sequence). Trimming removed 3 bases from V and 5 bases from J, with 10 bases in between. The chain's CDR3 is CASSMSGVETQYF. The CDR3 DNA follows: TGTGCCAGTAGTATGTCAGGGGTTGAGACCCAGTACTTC. The entire variable domain, with the rest obtained from reference TRBV19 and TRBJ2-5, is as follows: DGGITQSPKYLFRKEGQNVTLSCEQNLNHDAMYWYRQDPGQGLRLIYYSQIVNDFQKGDIAEGYSVSREKKESFPLTVTSAQKNPTAFYLCASSMSGVETQYFGPGTRLLVL.

The chain is built from TRBV5-6 and TRBJ2-2; weak D call: TRBD2 (5 bases). The V gene lost 0 bases and the J gene lost 1 base, with 7 bases spanning the gap. Germline V gene lookup returns CDR1 SGHDT and CDR2 YYEEEE. CDR3 length: 15 amino acids. This CDR3 is CASSLGELNTGELFF. The CDR3 region has the DNA TGTGCCAGCAGCTTGGGGGAGTTGAACACCGGGGAGCTGTTTTTT. Full variable domain (missing parts from reference TRBV5-6 and TRBJ2-2): DAGVTQSPTHLIKTRGQQVTLRCSPKSGHDTVSWYQQALGQGPQFIFQYYEEEERQRGNFPDRFSGHQFPNYSSELNVNALLLGDSALYLCASSLGELNTGELFFGEGSRLTVL.

Regarding this clone: A junction boundary mismatches the germline segment, possibly from a read error. The chain uses TRBV19 and TRBJ1-1; D not resolved. The germline CDR1 and CDR2 sequences are LNHDA and SQIVND (reference sequence). The CDR3 spans 14 residues. The CDR3, as DNA: TGTGCCAGTAGCATAGGTAACAGCCTCTCTGAAGCTTTCTTT. Its protein product is CASSIGNSLSEAFF. Supplemented by reference TRBV19 and TRBJ1-1, the full variable domain reads DGGITQSPKYLFRKEGQNVTLSCEQNLNHDAMYWYRQDPGQGLRLIYYSQIVNDFQKGDIAEGYSVSREKKESFPLTVTSAQKNPTAFYLCASSIGNSLSEAFFGQGTRLTVV.

This chain connects TRBV9 to TRBJ2-1, with 11 bases matching TRBD1. The germline V gene has CDR1 SGDLS and CDR2 YYNGEE. V lost 2 bases to trimming and J lost 3 bases; unmatched junction nucleotides: 4. This CDR3 region has 16 residues. CDR3 loop: CASSVGGQGGYNEQFF. As DNA, the CDR3 is TGTGCCAGCAGCGTGGGGGGACAGGGGGGCTACAATGAGCAGTTCTTC.

V gene TRBV7-9 combines with J gene TRBJ1-6; TRBD1 agrees at 8 bases. The CDR3 has 14 amino acids. The J segment lost 5 bases and the V segment lost 11 bases, leaving 8 bases of the junction unmatched. Germline loops: CDR1 SEHNR, CDR2 FQNEAQ (reference sequence). The CDR3 spells CADGGGQDNSPLHF. In DNA, the CDR3 is TGTGCCGACGGCGGGGGACAGGATAATTCACCCCTCCACTTT.

The chain uses TRBV29-1 and TRBJ2-7; 8 bases are a match to TRBD2. The CDR3 contains 11 residues. With 7 bases clipped from V and 6 bases from J, the junction kept 5 bases outside the gene matches. Germline V gene lookup returns CDR1 SQVTM and CDR2 ANQGSEA. CDR3 nucleotide sequence: TGCAGCGCCGGGGGGGGCGGCGAGCAGTACTTC. Its protein product is CSAGGGGEQYF.

This clone was recorded once. This sequence joins TRBV30 and TRBJ1-4; D is uncertain. Germline V gene lookup returns CDR1 GTSNPN and CDR2 SVGIG (reference sequence). V was shortened by 4 bases and J by 1 base, with 10 bases between the two germline ends. The CDR3 totals 14 residues. CDR3 coding DNA: TGTGCCTGGAACGGGAGACAAACTAATGAAAAACTGTTTTTT. Protein product: CAWNGRQTNEKLFF.